Below, one T cell receptor (beta chain) is given with its context. This sample was included in a study of T cell changes during pregnancy in multiple sclerosis. Between the trimmed V and J ends, which lost 0 bases and 10 bases, there was a span of 15 bases. Germline loops: CDR1 KGHSH, CDR2 LQKENI. The CDR3 covers 14 residues. Sequencing was performed with immunoSEQ multiplex PCR; in TCRdb, only in-frame clones are kept and a portion is missing. The top ten hold 5.5% to 8% of the sample, which has 30,000 to 35,000 clones, 89% seen once. The source was CD8+ T cells from peripheral blood mononuclear cells, collected in the second trimester of pregnancy. The TCR sequence derives from a female donor with multiple sclerosis, enrolled in a pregnancy study. The rearrangement links TRBV18 to TRBJ2-5; perhaps TRBD1 as D (6 bases). As DNA, the CDR3 is TGTGCCAGCTCACCACCTATCGGCCAGGGGATCCAGTACTTC. Protein: CASSPPIGQGIQYF.